This T cell receptor beta chain was sequenced during a study of post-analysis software for immune sequencing data. Findings of the study overall: Included in a set of five TRBV segments more frequent in patients than controls were TRBV5-6, TRBV5-1 and TRBV20-1. Co-batched samples clustered tightly together by F measure. Significantly decreased normalized Chao1 diversity was recorded for multiple sclerosis patients relative to controls.

TCR beta libraries were prepared from cDNA with unique molecular identifiers. Starting from approximately 1 to 10 million T cells, the study yielded a few hundred thousand cDNA molecules. Each CDR3 protein gets one entry after TCRdb re-called the PCR reads with MiXCR. The repertoire consists of hundreds of thousands of distinct CDR3 sequences, with about 40% occurring once and the leading ten covering about 1.8%. Comment on this clonotype: Its antigen is unknown.

Trimming removed 0 bases at V and 6 bases at J, with 7 bases between. This CDR3 contains 13 residues. Germline CDR1 is SGDLS and CDR2 is YYNGEE. This chain joins TRBV9 and TRBJ2-4, with D maybe TRBD1 (5 bases). This TCR was recovered from a girl aged 10 to 17 with multiple sclerosis. Sequencing was done on a sample of blood. In nucleotides, the CDR3 is TGTGCCAGCAGCGTAGGGCAGGGAAACATTCAGTACTTC. It yields the protein CASSVGQGNIQYF. The full variable domain, with the rest looked up from reference TRBV9 and TRBJ2-4, is DSGVTQTPKHLITATGQRVTLRCSPRSGDLSVYWYQQSLDQGLQFLIQYYNGEERAKGNILERFSAQQFPDLHSELNLSSLELGDSALYFCASSVGQGNIQYFGAGTRLSVL.